This record looks at one T cell receptor (beta chain) sequence and its context. The antigen remains unidentified. This record belongs to a study of cytomegalovirus exposure and HLA in healthy donors. It was with 60 Vbeta and 13 Jbeta primers that the PCR ran. Clones were read by immunoSEQ multiplex PCR, and TCRdb kept only the in-frame ones, dropping some. The sample lists 150,000 to 200,000 clones; around 80% were seen once. Looked up from germline, CDR1 is SGHNT and CDR2 is YYREEE (reference sequence). This CDR3 is built from 15 residues. J lost 6 bases, V lost 4 bases, and 9 bases had no gene match. Study-wide results and limits: The classifier, whose performance was assessed in both the original and validation cohorts, reportedly diagnosed cytomegalovirus status with high specificity and sensitivity. A later analysis reported that several of the most significant clusters appeared to be linked to common viral pathogens, among them Epstein-Barr virus. When a later analysis was performed, an Asian-associated ancestry cluster reportedly had fewer N-insertions than the roughly 700-donor mean. Earlier results showed most TCR beta V segments being productive about 90% or about 30% of the time.

The TCR sequence derives from a man aged 18 to 30 in good health and CMV-seronegative. The sequenced material came from PBMCs. The chain employs TRBV5-4 and TRBJ2-1; 8 nucleotides line up with TRBD2. The CDR3 DNA reads as TGTGCCAGCAGCCCCCCAGCTAGCGGGCCCAATGAGCAGTTCTTC. Translated: CASSPPASGPNEQFF.